The source of this T cell receptor beta chain is a study of shared clonotypes between healthy human individuals. Profiled with immunoSEQ multiplex PCR; TCRdb holds only in-frame clones, not every one. The data hold some 1,400,000 clones, with roughly 96% observed a single time. Note on this clone: The sample has other DNA sequences that encode this CDR3 too.

The junction had 3 bases not matched to a gene; V was cut back by 2 bases and J by 0 bases. From germline, CDR1 is ENHRY and CDR2 SYGVKD. This CDR3 has 15 residues. The V gene is TRBV10-3, the J gene TRBJ2-7; 8 nucleotides line up with TRBD2. The sequence was obtained from a man aged 30 to 45 in good health. The sequencing sample was made of naive CD4+ T cells sorted from blood. Subset here: CD45RA+ positively selected. DNA of the CDR3: TGTGCCATCAGTGAGGGCGGGAGGAGCTCCTACGAGCAGTACTTC. It translates to CAISEGGRSSYEQYF.